This T cell receptor (beta chain) was profiled in a study of shared clonotypes between healthy human individuals. The overall study: Serving as donors were two women and a few men, whose ages spanned 18 to 49.

Division of CD4+ cells produced a CD45RA+ naive subset and a CD45RA-negative memory subset. Researchers ran the assay at a deep level. A roughly 200 ng quantity of DNA, 30,000 to 35,000 T cell genomes, went into the sorted-subset replicate PCRs. Assay used: immunoSEQ multiplex PCR; TCRdb lists only in-frame clones, some missing. The sample yields roughly 1,500,000 clones, nearly 99% seen once. The ends were cut back, 4 bases at V and 2 bases at J, with 6 bases in the middle. The CDR3 totals 11 residues. Germline loops: CDR1 SQVTM, CDR2 ANQGSEA. The clonotype was recovered from a man aged 25 to 40 in good health. The sequenced material came from naive CD4+ T cells sorted from blood. Regarding subset: CD45RA+ positively selected. The J gene is TRBJ2-7, the V gene TRBV29-1, with D unresolved. Written as DNA, the CDR3 is TGCAGCGTTGTATGGGCCTACGAGCAGTACTTC. Amino acids: CSVVWAYEQYF.